The 14 T cell receptor beta chains below were found in one sample sequenced in a study of OX40 agonist ivuxolimab in advanced cancers. Sequencing was performed with immunoSEQ multiplex PCR; in TCRdb, only in-frame clones are kept and a portion is missing. In the table there are some 57,000 clones, roughly 86% of which are singletons. The sample in question was CD4+ or CD8+ T cells sorted from blood, obtained in a trial of the OX40 agonist ivuxolimab. The receptors derive from an adult with an advanced solid tumor such as melanoma, head and neck, liver or kidney cancer.

This clone was seen a single time. J is TRBJ1-5 and V is TRBV19, with a weak D call TRBD1 (5 bases). Germline V lookup: CDR1 LNHDA, CDR2 SQIVND (reference sequence). This CDR3 is built from 14 residues. Trimming took off 5 bases at V and 2 bases at J, with 10 bases between the two ends. Here the CDR3 reads CASSDGGGNQPQHF. In DNA, the CDR3 is TGTGCCAGTAGTGACGGGGGAGGCAATCAGCCCCAGCATTTT. Based on the CDR3 plus reference TRBV19 and TRBJ1-5, the full variable domain is DGGITQSPKYLFRKEGQNVTLSCEQNLNHDAMYWYRQDPGQGLRLIYYSQIVNDFQKGDIAEGYSVSREKKESFPLTVTSAQKNPTAFYLCASSDGGGNQPQHFGDGTRLSIL.

The V call is TRBV28, the J call TRBJ2-7; 8 nucleotides match TRBD1. After removal of 9 bases from V and 6 bases from J, the junction contained 13 bases not matched to a gene. The CDR3 consists of 14 residues. Germline lookup yields CDR1 MDHEN and CDR2 SYDVKM. The CDR3 DNA is TGTGCCAGTACACTCCTTGACAGGGGTGGCGAGCAGTACTTC. It is translated as CASTLLDRGGEQYF.

This clone is judged medium-sized. The chain links TRBV4-2 to TRBJ2-7; D may match TRBD1 or TRBD2 (6 bases each). The ends were cut back, 4 bases at V and 5 bases at J, with 18 bases in the middle. The CDR3 runs 15 residues. Germline CDR1 LGHNA, CDR2 YNFKEQ. DNA of the CDR3: TGTGCCAGCAGCCTCCCGGGCGGGACAAACCACGAGCAGTACTTC. Translated, it gives CASSLPGGTNHEQYF.

V and J are TRBV4-3 and TRBJ2-7, with 7 bases fitting TRBD2. V trimming: 3 bases; J trimming: 3 bases; junction bases outside the gene matches: 8. Germline CDR1 reads LGHNA; CDR2 reads YSLEER. The CDR3 totals 15 residues. The CDR3 DNA reads TGCGCCAGCAGCCATGGTCTAGCGGAGAACTACGAGCAGTACTTC. Protein product: CASSHGLAENYEQYF.

The chain couples TRBV4-3 to TRBJ2-2, with 8 positions matching TRBD1. The CDR3 contains 16 residues. With V trimmed by 2 bases and J by 6 bases, 8 bases remained unmatched. Germline V gives CDR1 LGHNA, CDR2 YSLEER. The CDR3 sequence is CASSQSPGDRSGELFF. The CDR3 nucleotides are TGCGCCAGCAGCCAATCCCCCGGGGACAGGTCCGGGGAGCTGTTTTTT.

This CDR3 reads CATSRGQGRSDTQYF. The CDR3 bases are TGTGCCACCAGCAGAGGCCAGGGGAGGTCCGATACGCAGTATTTT. The V gene is TRBV15, the J gene TRBJ2-3; D assignment may be TRBD1 or TRBD2 (6 bases each). V was trimmed by 1 base and J by 6 bases, leaving 14 bases between them. Germline V CDR1 and CDR2: LNHNV, YYDKDF (reference sequence). The CDR3 extends over 15 amino acids.

V and J are TRBV11-2 and TRBJ1-1, with D hard to call. This CDR3 is 14 amino acids long. The V end lost 0 bases, the J end lost 4 bases, and 9 bases lay between the germline ends. CDR1 and CDR2 from the germline V gene are SGHAT and FQNNGV. CDR3 sequence: CASSLERRTTEAFF. In DNA form, the CDR3 reads TGTGCCAGCAGCTTAGAGCGACGAACCACTGAAGCTTTCTTT. Looking up the rest from reference TRBV11-2 and TRBJ1-1 gives the full variable domain: EAGVAQSPRYKIIEKRQSVAFWCNPISGHATLYWYQQILGQGPKLLIQFQNNGVVDDSQLPKDRFSAERLKGVDSTLKIQPAKLEDSAVYLCASSLERRTTEAFFGQGTRLTVV.

This clone appeared a few times. The chain joins TRBV28 to TRBJ2-3; a possible D gene is TRBD1 (6 bases). CDR3 length equals 15 residues. With 8 bases removed from V and 0 bases from J, the gap between germline ends came to 15 bases. From germline, CDR1 is MDHEN and CDR2 SYDVKM. CDR3 sequence reads: CASVRGGLSTDTQYF. CDR3 nucleotides: TGTGCCAGCGTAAGAGGGGGTTTGAGCACAGATACGCAGTATTTT.

This clone was recorded once. V and J are TRBV5-4 and TRBJ2-5; 7 bases fit TRBD1. Germline loops: CDR1 SGHNT, CDR2 YYREEE (reference sequence). The CDR3 extends over 14 amino acids. Trimming took 4 bases from V and 3 from J; bases not matched to a gene: 6. The CDR3 protein is CASSPRQGEETQYF. For the CDR3, the DNA is TGTGCCAGCAGCCCCCGACAGGGTGAAGAGACCCAGTACTTC.

In nucleotides, the CDR3 is TGTGCCAGCAGCTTATCTTTCACAGCGAACACCGGGGAGCTGTTTTTT. This codes for CASSLSFTANTGELFF. This chain links TRBV7-3 with TRBJ2-2, with no clear D. The V end lost 2 bases, the J end lost 0 bases, and 10 bases lay between the germline ends. The CDR3 is made up of 16 amino acids. CDR1 is SGHTA, CDR2 FQGTGA, per germline.

The chain uses TRBV7-9 and TRBJ2-7; no reliable D call. Between the trimmed V and J ends, which lost 5 bases and 7 bases, there was a span of 12 bases. Germline V gene data show CDR1 as SEHNR and CDR2 as FQNEAQ (reference sequence). The CDR3 is 12 amino acids. The CDR3 protein is CASSLPLGEQYF. The CDR3 DNA reads as TGTGCCAGCAGCCTACCGCTGGGAGAGCAGTACTTC.

The J gene is TRBJ2-2, the V gene TRBV7-3; TRBD2 agrees at 9 bases. The V gene's germline CDR1 is SGHTA and CDR2 FQGTGA. CDR3 length: 16 residues. The trim removed 0 bases at V and 5 bases at J, leaving 4 bases unmatched. The CDR3 spells CASSLTAAGGTGELFF. The CDR3 DNA follows: TGTGCCAGCAGCTTAACGGCGGCGGGAGGGACCGGGGAGCTGTTTTTT.

The chain joins TRBV10-3 to TRBJ2-7; D is ambiguous. From germline, CDR1 is ENHRY and CDR2 SYGVKD. CDR3 size: 14 residues. Trimming removed 2 bases at V and 5 bases at J, with 13 bases between. The CDR3 is CAISETNLQDEQYF. The DNA for the CDR3 is TGTGCCATCAGTGAGACTAACTTACAAGACGAGCAGTACTTC.

The J gene is TRBJ2-5, the V gene TRBV7-2; TRBD1 agrees at 8 bases. Looked up from germline, CDR1 is SGHTA and CDR2 is FQGNSA. The CDR3 covers 14 residues. V lost 4 bases to trimming and J lost 5 bases; unmatched junction nucleotides: 6. The CDR3: CASSSRGLRETQYF. CDR3 coding DNA: TGTGCCAGCAGCTCCAGGGGGCTGAGGGAGACCCAGTACTTC.